A single sample is the source of the 30 T cell receptor beta chains below, sequenced in a study of T-cell memory formation after mild COVID-19. Using its own MiXCR run on the 5' RACE reads, TCRdb lists one record per CDR3 protein. The sample holds 250,000 to 350,000 distinct CDR3 sequences, 16% seen once. Sequenced sample: PBMCs or a T cell subset sorted from them (not recorded which). The receptors here all came from a young man who had mild COVID-19 (a few samples of this study predate the infection). Cell type and time point are not known.

This clonotype was seen only a few times. The chain recombines TRBV6-5 with TRBJ1-1; D is undetermined. Germline lookup yields CDR1 MNHEY and CDR2 SVGAGI. CDR3 length equals 15 residues. V was cut by 2 bases and J by 0 bases, with 10 bases left in between. The CDR3 DNA reads TGTGCCAGCAGTTACATGGCAGGAGTGAACACTGAAGCTTTCTTT. It codes for CASSYMAGVNTEAFF.

This clonotype was counted only a few times. The genes are TRBV5-6 and TRBJ1-5, with D possibly TRBD1 on 5 matching bases. The CDR3 extends over 15 amino acids. V lost 1 base and J 4 bases, leaving 12 bases between the germline ends. Germline loops: CDR1 SGHDT, CDR2 YYEEEE. This CDR3 reads CASSLFGGGNQPQHF. CDR3 bases: TGTGCCAGCAGCTTGTTCGGGGGGGGTAATCAGCCCCAGCATTTT. Using reference TRBV5-6 and TRBJ1-5 for the parts outside the CDR3, the full variable domain is DAGVTQSPTHLIKTRGQQVTLRCSPKSGHDTVSWYQQALGQGPQFIFQYYEEEERQRGNFPDRFSGHQFPNYSSELNVNALLLGDSALYLCASSLFGGGNQPQHFGDGTRLSIL.

The genes are TRBV5-5 and TRBJ1-3; weak D call: TRBD1 (5 bases). The CDR3 is made up of 16 amino acids. The germline CDR1 and CDR2 sequences are SGHKS and YYEKEE (reference sequence). Trimming removed 1 base at V and 0 bases at J, with 11 bases between. The CDR3 reads CASSLTGALSGNTIYF. CDR3 in DNA: TGTGCCAGCAGCTTGACAGGCGCCCTCTCTGGAAACACCATATATTTT.

This clonotype has just a few counts. The chain has TRBV12-3 or TRBV12-4 and TRBJ1-2, with D maybe TRBD1 (5 bases). V gave up 7 bases and J gave up 8 bases, with 14 bases separating them. CDR3 size: 12 residues. CDR3 region: CASTWGTKGYTF. In nucleotides, the CDR3 is TGTGCCAGCACCTGGGGCACGAAGGGCTACACCTTC.

This CDR3 reads CASSQTSDTDTQYF. The CDR3 DNA reads TGCGCCAGCAGCCAAACTAGCGACACAGATACGCAGTATTTT. The rearrangement links TRBV4-3 to TRBJ2-3; TRBD2 aligns across 7 bases. The CDR3 length is 14 residues. V shed 2 bases, J shed 2 bases, and the junction held 1 base outside the gene matches. Per germline, CDR1 LGHNA and CDR2 YSLEER.

This rearrangement joins TRBV12-3 or TRBV12-4 to TRBJ2-5; D is perhaps TRBD1 or TRBD2 (6 bases each). V shed 6 bases and J shed 5 bases, with 16 bases lying between them. The CDR3 is made up of 14 amino acids. The CDR3 loop is CASSAGGQVETQYF. CDR3 coding DNA: TGTGCCAGCAGCGCCGGGGGCCAGGTCGAGACCCAGTACTTC.

The chain has TRBV9 and TRBJ1-5; maybe TRBD1 (6 bases). The ends were cut back, 0 bases at V and 3 bases at J, with 10 bases in the middle. Germline V gene data show CDR1 as SGDLS and CDR2 as YYNGEE. The CDR3 contains 15 residues. CDR3 nucleotide sequence: TGTGCCAGCAGCGTAGGGCAGGGGCCCAATCAGCCCCAGCATTTT. Translation: CASSVGQGPNQPQHF.

A remark on this clonotype: Germline and junction disagree at one end, which may indicate a read error. V usage is TRBV2 and J usage is TRBJ1-5; D gene uncertain. The germline V gene has CDR1 SNHLY and CDR2 FYNNEI. The CDR3 totals 13 residues. The CDR3, as DNA: TGTGCCAGCAGTGCGGAGGGCAATCAGCCGCAGCATTTT. Its protein is CASSAEGNQPQHF.

This clonotype was seen only a few times. CDR3 nucleotide sequence: TGCGCCAGCAGCTTGGTGGGACAGGGTGACCAAGAGACCCAGTACTTC. Translating gives CASSLVGQGDQETQYF. V is TRBV5-1 and J is TRBJ2-5; 9 positions agree with TRBD1. CDR3 length equals 16 residues. V was clipped by 0 bases and J by 0 bases; unmatched bases: 3. The germline V gene encodes CDR1 SGHRS and CDR2 YFSETQ.

This clonotype was recorded a few times. This chain connects TRBV11-1 to TRBJ2-7, with a weak D call TRBD1 (6 bases). Deletions cut 2 bases from V and 3 bases from J, with 14 bases between. Looked up from germline, CDR1 is SGHAT and CDR2 is FQDESV (reference sequence). The CDR3 covers 15 residues. CDR3 in DNA: TGTGCCAGCAGCTTATTCACAGGGCCGTTCTACGAGCAGTACTTC. Translating it yields CASSLFTGPFYEQYF.

This clonotype has a handful of counts. This chain connects TRBV12-3 or TRBV12-4 to TRBJ1-1; D is possibly TRBD1 (5 bases). This CDR3 has 13 residues. Trimming took off 5 bases at V and 3 bases at J, with 10 bases between the two ends. Written as DNA, the CDR3 is TGTGCCAGCAGTGATAGGGGAGACACTGAAGCTTTCTTT. Protein product: CASSDRGDTEAFF.

There are a few counts of this clonotype. The V gene is TRBV15, the J gene TRBJ2-5; 14 bases are shared with TRBD2. The junction had 3 bases not matched to a gene; V was cut back by 1 base and J by 5 bases. Germline V gene sequence: CDR1 LNHNV, CDR2 YYDKDF (reference sequence). This CDR3 contains 16 residues. The CDR3 here is CATSRARTSGGETQYF. CDR3 DNA sequence: TGTGCCACCAGCAGAGCCCGGACTAGCGGGGGGGAGACCCAGTACTTC. Complete variable domain (other parts from reference TRBV15 and TRBJ2-5): DAMVIQNPRYQVTQFGKPVTLSCSQTLNHNVMYWYQQKSSQAPKLLFHYYDKDFNNEADTPDNFQSRRPNTSFCFLDIRSPGLGDTAMYLCATSRARTSGGETQYFGPGTRLLVL.

The CDR3 spells CASSLVGAPDTQYF. The CDR3 DNA sequence: TGCGCCAGCAGCTTGGTGGGGGCCCCAGATACGCAGTATTTT. This chain links TRBV5-1 with TRBJ2-3; D perhaps matches TRBD1 (6 bases). Between the trimmed V and J ends, which lost 0 bases and 4 bases, there was a span of 9 bases. The CDR3 sequence is 14 residues long. CDR1 SGHRS and CDR2 YFSETQ come from the germline V gene.

This rearrangement joins TRBV9 to TRBJ2-5; TRBD2 is a possible D gene (5 bases). CDR3 length: 14 residues. Trimming removed 0 bases from V and 7 bases from J, with 13 bases in between. Looked up from germline, CDR1 is SGDLS and CDR2 is YYNGEE. CDR3 residues: CASSVGSAAGTQYF. The DNA of the CDR3 is TGTGCCAGCAGCGTAGGTTCCGCGGCGGGGACCCAGTACTTC. Using reference TRBV9 and TRBJ2-5 for the parts outside the CDR3, the full variable domain is DSGVTQTPKHLITATGQRVTLRCSPRSGDLSVYWYQQSLDQGLQFLIQYYNGEERAKGNILERFSAQQFPDLHSELNLSSLELGDSALYFCASSVGSAAGTQYFGPGTRLLVL.

The chain recombines TRBV20-1 with TRBJ2-2, with TRBD2 matching 9 bases. V lost 3 bases, J lost 6 bases, and 5 bases stayed unmatched. The CDR3 consists of 14 residues. The germline gives CDR1 DFQATT, CDR2 SNEGSKA (reference sequence). CDR3 loop: CSASSGGVAGELFF. The CDR3 coding sequence is TGCAGTGCTAGTAGCGGGGGAGTCGCCGGGGAGCTGTTTTTT.

Many counts were recorded for this clonotype. V usage is TRBV6-6 and J usage is TRBJ2-1, with TRBD2 as a possible D gene (6 bases). The CDR3 is made up of 16 amino acids. The germline V gene encodes CDR1 MNHNY and CDR2 SVGAGI (reference sequence). V shed 6 bases and J shed 1 base, with 16 bases lying between them. CDR3 DNA sequence: TGTGCCAGCAGCCCCAGCAACGGGGGTTCCTACAATGAGCAGTTCTTC. This codes for CASSPSNGGSYNEQFF.

This clonotype was counted a few times. The DNA for the CDR3 is TGTGCCAGCACACCCGGGGGCGAGGTAAAAGAGACCCAGTACTTC. Its protein is CASTPGGEVKETQYF. The chain recombines TRBV28 with TRBJ2-5; D is tentatively TRBD1 or TRBD2 (6 bases each). CDR1 is MDHEN and CDR2 is SYDVKM in the germline V gene. The V and J ends lost 7 bases and 3 bases respectively, with 18 bases between them. The CDR3 totals 15 residues. Filled out from reference TRBV28 and TRBJ2-5, the complete variable domain reads DVKVTQSSRYLVKRTGEKVFLECVQDMDHENMFWYRQDPGLGLRLIYFSYDVKMKEKGDIPEGYSVSREKKERFSLILESASTNQTSMYLCASTPGGEVKETQYFGPGTRLLVL.

In this sample, this clonotype turned up a few times. This rearrangement joins TRBV7-9 to TRBJ2-7, with TRBD2 identical over 10 bases. The V gene's germline CDR1 is SEHNR and CDR2 FQNEAQ (reference sequence). The CDR3 sequence is 14 residues long. The J segment lost 3 bases and the V segment lost 5 bases, leaving 4 bases of the junction unmatched. CDR3 sequence (DNA): TGTGCCAGCAGCGGGGGACTAGCGCTCTACGAGCAGTACTTC. It translates to CASSGGLALYEQYF.

The chain uses TRBV19 and TRBJ2-2; perhaps TRBD2 as D (6 bases). The CDR3 runs 15 residues. Trimming cost V 7 bases and J 4 bases, with 16 bases left between them. Germline V gene data show CDR1 as LNHDA and CDR2 as SQIVND (reference sequence). CDR3 residues: CASTSVGSGTGELFF. For the CDR3, the DNA is TGTGCCAGTACATCCGTTGGTAGCGGCACCGGGGAGCTGTTTTTT.

The chain couples TRBV18 to TRBJ2-7; D remains unclear. This CDR3 region has 13 residues. The V end was cut by 3 bases, the J end by 2 bases, with 8 bases between. Germline-derived CDR1 and CDR2 are KGHSH and LQKENI. The CDR3 spells CASSPYGPYEQYV. The CDR3 region has the DNA TGTGCCAGCTCACCTTACGGGCCCTACGAGCAGTACGTC.

This clonotype was counted between two and nine times. This chain connects TRBV7-9 to TRBJ2-2, with TRBD2 matching 8 bases. CDR3 size: 15 residues. With 5 bases clipped from V and 5 bases from J, the junction kept 7 bases outside the gene matches. Germline V gene lookup returns CDR1 SEHNR and CDR2 FQNEAQ (reference sequence). CDR3 amino acids: CASSPPGGRTGELFF. The CDR3 nucleotides are TGTGCCAGCAGCCCCCCGGGGGGGCGAACCGGGGAGCTGTTTTTT. The variable domain in full, completed from reference TRBV7-9 and TRBJ2-2, reads DTGVSQNPRHKITKRGQNVTFRCDPISEHNRLYWYRQTLGQGPEFLTYFQNEAQLEKSRLLSDRFSAERPKGSFSTLEIQRTEQGDSAMYLCASSPPGGRTGELFFGEGSRLTVL.

The CDR3: CASSQDRGHEQYV. CDR3 DNA: TGTGCCAGCAGTCAGGACAGGGGCCACGAGCAGTACGTC. The gene calls are TRBV7-2 and TRBJ2-7, with 9 bases fitting TRBD1. This CDR3 has 13 residues. Trimming cost V 6 bases and J 5 bases; bases outside gene matches: 5. Germline V gives CDR1 SGHTA, CDR2 FQGNSA.

In this sample, this clonotype turned up many times. The chain recombines TRBV5-1 with TRBJ1-2; D is unclear. The CDR3 covers 14 residues. The V end lost 1 base, the J end lost 8 bases, and 15 bases lay between the germline ends. CDR1 is SGHRS and CDR2 is YFSETQ in the germline V gene. CDR3 DNA sequence: TGCGCCAGCAGCTTGAAGGGCTCAGTGGGGGGCTACACCTTC. Amino acid sequence: CASSLKGSVGGYTF.

The rearrangement joins TRBV6-6 to TRBJ2-5; D not resolved. In germline, CDR1 is MNHNY, CDR2 SVGAGI (reference sequence). Trimming took off 1 base at V and 0 bases at J, with 9 bases between the two ends. The CDR3 has 15 amino acids. The DNA of the CDR3 is TGTGCCAGCAGTTACTTCGGCTATAACCAAGAGACCCAGTACTTC. Residues: CASSYFGYNQETQYF.

This clonotype showed up just a few times. This chain joins TRBV7-9 and TRBJ2-7; D is possibly TRBD2 (6 bases). The CDR3 has 14 residues. Trimming took off 0 bases at V and 5 bases at J, with 11 bases between the two ends. Per the germline V gene, CDR1 is SEHNR and CDR2 is FQNEAQ (reference sequence). This CDR3 reads CASSLAQTRNEQYF. The CDR3 nucleotides are TGTGCCAGCAGCTTAGCCCAGACTAGGAACGAGCAGTACTTC. Using reference TRBV7-9 and TRBJ2-7 for the parts outside the CDR3, the full variable domain is DTGVSQNPRHKITKRGQNVTFRCDPISEHNRLYWYRQTLGQGPEFLTYFQNEAQLEKSRLLSDRFSAERPKGSFSTLEIQRTEQGDSAMYLCASSLAQTRNEQYFGPGTRLTVT.

In its sample, this clonotype was seen a few times. The chain combines TRBV7-3 with TRBJ2-1; the match to TRBD2 covers 11 bases. V was clipped by 2 bases and J by 5 bases; unmatched bases: 2. This CDR3 comprises 15 residues. The germline V gene encodes CDR1 SGHTA and CDR2 FQGTGA. The CDR3 sequence is CASSLLAGGDNEQFF. For the CDR3, the DNA is TGTGCCAGCAGCTTACTAGCGGGAGGAGACAATGAGCAGTTCTTC.

V usage is TRBV4-2 and J usage is TRBJ2-3, with D maybe TRBD2 (5 bases). The V gene's germline CDR1 is LGHNA and CDR2 YNFKEQ. Trimming shortened V by 5 bases and J by 0 bases, and 12 bases separated the two germline ends. The length of the CDR3 is 15 residues. CDR3 loop: CASSGVAQSTDTQYF. In DNA form, the CDR3 reads TGTGCCAGCAGCGGGGTAGCGCAAAGCACAGATACGCAGTATTTT.

Only a few counts were recorded for this clonotype. CDR3 nucleotides: TGTGCCAGCAGTTTTTATACGAACACTGAAGCTTTCTTT. It encodes CASSFYTNTEAFF. The V call is TRBV12-3 or TRBV12-4, the J call TRBJ1-1; no firm D call. V lost 3 bases and J 1 base, leaving 6 bases between the germline ends. The CDR3 loop spans 13 amino acids.

This clonotype has more than one count but fewer than ten. The genes are TRBV11-2 and TRBJ1-5, with 9 nucleotides matching TRBD1. This CDR3 spans 14 amino acids. Germline CDR1 is SGHAT and CDR2 is FQNNGV. The trim removed 6 bases at V and 2 bases at J, leaving 2 bases unmatched. Here the CDR3 reads CASSRDRGNQPQHF. The CDR3 DNA follows: TGTGCCAGCAGTCGGGACAGGGGCAATCAGCCCCAGCATTTT.

This clonotype has only a few counts. The chain has TRBV10-3 and TRBJ1-1; a weak D match, TRBD1 (5 bases). V lost 10 bases and J lost 7, with 13 bases in between. Germline V gene lookup returns CDR1 ENHRY and CDR2 SYGVKD. The CDR3 runs 11 residues. The chain's CDR3 is CATDGGGEAFF. As DNA, the CDR3 is TGTGCCACTGATGGCGGGGGTGAAGCTTTCTTT.